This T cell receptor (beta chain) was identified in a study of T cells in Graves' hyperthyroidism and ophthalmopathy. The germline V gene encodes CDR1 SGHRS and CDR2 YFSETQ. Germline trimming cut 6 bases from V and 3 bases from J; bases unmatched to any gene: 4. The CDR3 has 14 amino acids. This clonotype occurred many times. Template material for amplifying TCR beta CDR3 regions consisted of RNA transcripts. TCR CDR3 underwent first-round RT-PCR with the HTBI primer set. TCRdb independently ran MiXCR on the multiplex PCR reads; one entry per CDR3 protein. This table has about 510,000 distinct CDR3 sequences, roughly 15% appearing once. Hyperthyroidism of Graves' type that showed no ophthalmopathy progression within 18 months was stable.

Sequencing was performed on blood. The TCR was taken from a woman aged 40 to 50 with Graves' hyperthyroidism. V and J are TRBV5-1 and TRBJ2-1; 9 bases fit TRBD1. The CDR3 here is CASNRDRDYNEQFF. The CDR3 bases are TGCGCCAGCAACCGGGACAGGGACTACAATGAGCAGTTCTTC.